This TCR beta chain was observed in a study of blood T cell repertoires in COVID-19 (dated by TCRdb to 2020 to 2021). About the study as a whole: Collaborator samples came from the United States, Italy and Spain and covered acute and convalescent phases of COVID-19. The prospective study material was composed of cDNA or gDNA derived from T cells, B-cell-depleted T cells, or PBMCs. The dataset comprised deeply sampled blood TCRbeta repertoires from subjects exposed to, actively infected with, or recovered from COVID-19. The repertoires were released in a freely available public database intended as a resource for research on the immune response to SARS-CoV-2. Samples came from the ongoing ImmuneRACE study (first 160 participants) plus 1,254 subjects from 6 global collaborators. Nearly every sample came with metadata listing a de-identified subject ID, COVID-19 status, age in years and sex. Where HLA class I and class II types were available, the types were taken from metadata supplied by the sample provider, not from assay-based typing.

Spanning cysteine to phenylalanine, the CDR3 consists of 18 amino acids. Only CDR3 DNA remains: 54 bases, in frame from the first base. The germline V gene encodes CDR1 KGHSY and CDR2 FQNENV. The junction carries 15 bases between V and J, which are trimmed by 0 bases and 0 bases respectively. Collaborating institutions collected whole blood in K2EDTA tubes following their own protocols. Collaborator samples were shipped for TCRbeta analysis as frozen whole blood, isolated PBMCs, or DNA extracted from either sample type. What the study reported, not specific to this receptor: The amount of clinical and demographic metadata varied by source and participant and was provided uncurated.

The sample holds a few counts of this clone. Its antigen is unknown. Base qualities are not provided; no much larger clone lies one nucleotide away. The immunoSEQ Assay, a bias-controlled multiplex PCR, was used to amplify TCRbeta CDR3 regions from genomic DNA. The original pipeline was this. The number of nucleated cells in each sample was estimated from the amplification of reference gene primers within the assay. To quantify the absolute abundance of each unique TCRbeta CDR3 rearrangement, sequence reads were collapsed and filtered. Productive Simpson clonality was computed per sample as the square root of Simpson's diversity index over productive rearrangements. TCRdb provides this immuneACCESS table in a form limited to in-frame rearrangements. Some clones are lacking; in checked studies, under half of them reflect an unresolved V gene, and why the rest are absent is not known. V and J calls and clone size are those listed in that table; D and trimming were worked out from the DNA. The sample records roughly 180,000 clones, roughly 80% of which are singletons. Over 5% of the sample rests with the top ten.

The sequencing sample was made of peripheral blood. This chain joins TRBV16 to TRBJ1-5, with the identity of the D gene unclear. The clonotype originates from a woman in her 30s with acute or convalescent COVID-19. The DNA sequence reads TGTGCCAGCAGCCAATCCGGGTCGACGGTTTATAGCAATCAGCCCCAGCATTTT. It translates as CASSQSGSTVYSNQPQHF.